Each of the 8 T cell receptor beta chains below was sequenced from the same sample in a study of T cell responses to AZD1222 COVID-19 vaccine. TCRdb's table, derived via immunoSEQ multiplex PCR, lists solely in-frame clones and lacks some. The sample includes approximately 92,000 clones, roughly nine tenths seen only once; the top ten take around 8.1%. Sequenced material: peripheral blood, taken on day 0 of AZD1222 vaccination. Receptors originate from an adult in good health.

V is TRBV5-4 and J is TRBJ1-6; tentatively, D is TRBD1 (6 bases). Germline V gene lookup returns CDR1 SGHNT and CDR2 YYREEE (reference sequence). CDR3 length: 15 amino acids. V lost 0 bases and J lost 4, with 8 bases in between. The CDR3 region is CASSLGGQYNSPLHF. CDR3 nucleotides: TGTGCCAGCAGCTTGGGGGGGCAGTATAATTCACCCCTCCACTTT.

The chain employs TRBV2 and TRBJ2-7; possibly TRBD1 for D (6 bases). There are 12 residues in the CDR3. Per germline, CDR1 SNHLY and CDR2 FYNNEI. The germline V and J ends were trimmed by 6 bases and 4 bases, with 10 bases remaining between them. CDR3 protein: CASSPDRYEQYF. CDR3 coding DNA: TGTGCCAGCAGCCCCGACAGGTACGAGCAGTACTTC.

V and J are TRBV19 and TRBJ2-3, with 11 bases aligning to TRBD2. The CDR3 loop spans 14 amino acids. Per the germline V gene, CDR1 is LNHDA and CDR2 is SQIVND (reference sequence). Trimming at V came to 8 bases and at J to 4 bases, leaving 5 bases not matched to a gene. The CDR3 region has the DNA TGTGCCAGTGTAGCGGGAGGGCCGTCAGATACGCAGTATTTT. This translates into CASVAGGPSDTQYF. The complete variable domain, with remaining parts taken from reference TRBV19 and TRBJ2-3, reads DGGITQSPKYLFRKEGQNVTLSCEQNLNHDAMYWYRQDPGQGLRLIYYSQIVNDFQKGDIAEGYSVSREKKESFPLTVTSAQKNPTAFYLCASVAGGPSDTQYFGPGTRLTVL.

The chain couples TRBV19 to TRBJ1-5, with a weak D call TRBD1 (6 bases). CDR3 length: 16 residues. Germline lookup yields CDR1 LNHDA and CDR2 SQIVND (reference sequence). V was shortened by 6 bases and J by 7 bases, with 22 bases between the two germline ends. DNA for the CDR3: TGTGCCAGTAGCAAGACCACCGCAGGGGTGAGGCAGCCCCAGCATTTT. It is translated as CASSKTTAGVRQPQHF.

This clone appeared a few times. The chain uses TRBV5-1 and TRBJ2-5; TRBD2 matches at 7 bases. CDR3 length equals 14 residues. Unmatched junction bases numbered 2, after V lost 0 bases and J lost 3 bases. CDR1 SGHRS and CDR2 YFSETQ come from the germline V gene. CDR3 amino acids: CASSLGTSKETQYF. CDR3 sequence (DNA): TGCGCCAGCAGCTTGGGGACTAGTAAAGAGACCCAGTACTTC.

The V and J genes are TRBV4-2 and TRBJ2-3; D not certain. The CDR3 covers 16 residues. Germline CDR1 is LGHNA and CDR2 is YNFKEQ. The ends were cut back, 0 bases at V and 0 bases at J, with 10 bases in the middle. CDR3 bases: TGTGCCAGCAGCCAAGAAGAAAGGACGAGCACAGATACGCAGTATTTT. Translated: CASSQEERTSTDTQYF.

The chain employs TRBV10-3 and TRBJ1-1, with D possibly matching TRBD1 (6 bases). Trimming pared 4 bases from V and 4 bases from J, leaving 19 bases between. The CDR3 sequence is 16 residues long. Germline V lookup: CDR1 ENHRY, CDR2 SYGVKD. CDR3 nucleotides: TGTGCCATCAGTGTCCCCGGGGGCAGAGGGGTCACTGAAGCTTTCTTT. Its translation is CAISVPGGRGVTEAFF.

The CDR3 reads CASSPDRGQQPQHF. Here the CDR3 DNA reads TGTGCCAGCAGCCCGGACAGGGGGCAACAGCCCCAGCATTTT. The chain recombines TRBV9 with TRBJ1-5, with 11 nucleotides matching TRBD1. The V gene end was trimmed by 4 bases and the J gene end by 7 bases; junction bases not matched to a gene: 4. Germline values: CDR1 SGDLS, CDR2 YYNGEE. The CDR3 covers 14 residues.